These T cell receptor beta chains were read from a single sample in a study of cytomegalovirus exposure and HLA in healthy donors. Here immunoSEQ multiplex PCR was the method, and the copy in TCRdb shows in-frame clones only, minus some. This repertoire shows about 31,000 clones, around nine tenths found once; its top ten account for 2.7%. The sample taken for sequencing was PBMCs. These receptors were collected from a boy younger than 18 in good health and CMV-seronegative. CDR3s include the opening cysteine and the closing phenylalanine or tryptophan. D genes are given only for firm matches. Size is omitted from some rows. Given values are once, few, many or a class for expanded clones.

D gene,V gene,clone size,J gene,CDR3 DNA,CDR3 protein
TRBD2,TRBV11-2,-,TRBJ2-5,TGTGCCAGCAGCTTCTTGCGGGGGAAAGAGACCCAGTACTTC,CASSFLRGKETQYF
TRBD2,TRBV5-1,-,TRBJ2-1,TGCGCCAGCAGCTTGGAATTAGCGGGGTACAATGAGCAGTTCTTC,CASSLELAGYNEQFF
TRBD1,TRBV10-3,-,TRBJ1-1,TGTGCCATCAGCGGAAAACAGGGGGCCGGGACTGAAGCTTTCTTT,CAISGKQGAGTEAFF
TRBD2,TRBV6-1,-,TRBJ2-1,TGTGCCAGCAGTGTCCCTCTAGCGGGGGGGTTAAACAATGAGCAGTTCTTC,CASSVPLAGGLNNEQFF
-,TRBV5-4,-,TRBJ1-1,TGTGCCAGCAGCTTGGGGGGGAGGCTCACTGAAGCTTTCTTT,CASSLGGRLTEAFF
-,TRBV5-6,-,TRBJ2-7,TGTGCCAGCAGCTTGGGACAGAGCGACTCCTACGAGCAGTACTTC,CASSLGQSDSYEQYF
-,TRBV5-4,-,TRBJ2-7,TGTGCCAGCAGCTTGGACAGGCCCAGCTCCTACGAGCAGTACTTC,CASSLDRPSSYEQYF
TRBD2,TRBV4-3,-,TRBJ2-3,TGCGCCAGCAGCCAAGTCTCTAGCGGGGTTGGCACAGATACGCAGTATTTT,CASSQVSSGVGTDTQYF
-,TRBV13,-,TRBJ2-1,TGTGCCAGCACCTTGAGACAGCTCCCTGACAATGAGCAGTTCTTC,CASTLRQLPDNEQFF
-,TRBV25-1,-,TRBJ1-6,TGTGCCAGCAGTGAATATCAGGCAGGGGCGAATTCACCCCTCCACTTT,CASSEYQAGANSPLHF
-,TRBV4-3,-,TRBJ1-2,TGCGCCAGCAGCCAAATCGACAGGCCAGATGGCTACACCTTC,CASSQIDRPDGYTF
-,TRBV27,-,TRBJ1-6,TGTGCCAGCAGTCCCGAGGGGTGGGGGGTGAATTCACCCCTCCACTTT,CASSPEGWGVNSPLHF
TRBD1,TRBV28,-,TRBJ2-5,TGTGCCAGCAGTTCCGGGACAGAAGAGACCCAGTACTTC,CASSSGTEETQYF
-,TRBV29-1,once,TRBJ1-1,TGCAGCGTTGAACTCAGGGACTATGAAGCTTTCTTT,CSVELRDYEAFF
-,TRBV7-2,-,TRBJ1-4,TGTGCCAGCAGCGGAGGGGTCGGGGTCTGGGAAAAACTGTTTTTT,CASSGGVGVWEKLFF
TRBD1,TRBV7-9,-,TRBJ1-2,TGTGCCAGCAGCTTATTGGGACAGAACTATGGCTACACCTTC,CASSLLGQNYGYTF
TRBD1,TRBV5-5,-,TRBJ1-1,TGTGCCAGCAGCAGGGGACAGGGCATGAACACTGAAGCTTTCTTT,CASSRGQGMNTEAFF
TRBD1,TRBV28,-,TRBJ1-5,TGTGCCAGCAGGGAAAGACAGGGGTCGCAGCCCCAGCATTTT,CASRERQGSQPQHF
TRBD2,TRBV2,few,TRBJ2-3,TGTGCCAGCAGTGTAAAAGCGGGGGGATACACAGATACGCAGTATTTT,CASSVKAGGYTDTQYF
-,TRBV13,-,TRBJ1-2,TGTGCCAGCAGCCCCACGACAGGCCAGAGCTATGGCTACACCTTC,CASSPTTGQSYGYTF
-,TRBV15,-,TRBJ2-3,TGTGCCACCAGCAGAGATGTCACAAACACAGATACGCAGTATTTT,CATSRDVTNTDTQYF
TRBD2,TRBV25-1,-,TRBJ2-2,TGTGCCAGCAGTTCCCTTTCTAGCGGGGGGGACGCCACCGGGGAGCTGTTTTTT,CASSSLSSGGDATGELFF
TRBD1,TRBV11-2,-,TRBJ2-1,TGTGCCAGCAGCACCTCCAGGGGGCCGGATGAGCAGTTCTTC,CASSTSRGPDEQFF
-,TRBV7-2,-,TRBJ2-7,TGTGCCAGCAGCTTAGTGGACACGGACGAGCAGTACTTC,CASSLVDTDEQYF
-,TRBV18,-,TRBJ2-3,TGTGCCAGCTCGCCAGACCCGACGGGGACGCAGTATTTT,CASSPDPTGTQYF
TRBD2,TRBV19,-,TRBJ2-1,TGTGCCAGCAGCGGGGGGATGTACAATGAGCAGTTCTTC,CASSGGMYNEQFF
-,TRBV19,-,TRBJ2-2,TGTGCCAGTACTCAGACTAGTGGCACCGGGGAGCTGTTTTTT,CASTQTSGTGELFF
-,TRBV9,-,TRBJ2-5,TGTGCCAGCAGCGTACAGGGGGGAGGAGAGACCCAGTACTTC,CASSVQGGGETQYF
-,TRBV27,-,TRBJ1-5,TGTGCCAGCAGTCCACAGCGCAATCAGCCCCAGCATTTT,CASSPQRNQPQHF
TRBD1,TRBV7-6,-,TRBJ1-6,TGTGCCAGCAGCAAGGGACAGGGTCTTAATAATTCACCCCTCCACTTT,CASSKGQGLNNSPLHF
-,TRBV6-1,few,TRBJ1-2,TGTGCCAGCAGTGAAGACAGGGTCTATGGCTACACCTTC,CASSEDRVYGYTF
TRBD1,TRBV7-6,-,TRBJ2-2,TGTGCCAGCTATGAGCGGACAGGGTCGGGAAACACCGGGGAGCTGTTTTTT,CASYERTGSGNTGELFF
TRBD2,TRBV9,-,TRBJ2-2,TGTGCCAGCAGCGTTTACGGACTAGCGGGGGCTCCGAACACCGGGGAGCTGTTTTTT,CASSVYGLAGAPNTGELFF
TRBD2,TRBV7-2,-,TRBJ2-5,TGTGCCAGCAGCTTAGCGACCTTCCGGAGCGGGGGGACCCAGTACTTC,CASSLATFRSGGTQYF
TRBD1,TRBV29-1,once,TRBJ2-7,TGCAGCGTAAGACAGGGGGCTGGGTACGAGCAGTACTTC,CSVRQGAGYEQYF
TRBD1,TRBV4-1,-,TRBJ2-5,TGCGCCAGCAGCCAAATTTCAGGGGGTCGGGAGACCCAGTACTTC,CASSQISGGRETQYF
-,TRBV19,-,TRBJ1-1,TGTGCCAGTAGTACCCCGGCCGGGGGGCTGGTCGCTGAAGCTTTCTTT,CASSTPAGGLVAEAFF
TRBD2,TRBV10-2,-,TRBJ2-1,TGCGCCAGCAGTTACGCCCAGCCGGCGGGGGATGAGCAGTTCTTC,CASSYAQPAGDEQFF